This TCR beta chain was recorded in a study of cytomegalovirus exposure and HLA in healthy donors. This PCR relied on a set of 60 Vbeta primers and 13 Jbeta primers. Some clones are missing from TCRdb's copy, which holds only in-frame ones; the method was immunoSEQ multiplex PCR. The sample includes 150,000 to 200,000 clones, over 60% seen only once; the top ten take about 2.5%. In regard to this clone: The antigen is unknown.

Donors in the study were healthy people who gave bone marrow. Though probably carrying unrecorded immune exposures, donors were nominally healthy at sampling. Notes on the study in general: TCR beta V segments were, for the most part, productive about 87% or about 30% of the time in an earlier analysis. HLA alleles showed associations with 15,000 to 20,000 TCR beta sequences in a later analysis, at a 0.05 false discovery rate.

The CDR3 spans 18 residues. Trimming took off 6 bases at V and 0 bases at J, with 21 bases between the two ends. Looked up from germline, CDR1 is MDHEN and CDR2 is SYDVKM. This chain connects TRBV28 to TRBJ1-5; D is undetermined. This TCR was sampled from a woman aged 45 to 65 in good health and CMV-seronegative. Source material: PBMCs. The CDR3 loop reads CASRPPTWTEDSNQPQHF. In DNA, the CDR3 is TGTGCCAGCAGGCCCCCCACCTGGACTGAGGATAGCAATCAGCCCCAGCATTTT. The full variable domain, in which reference TRBV28 and TRBJ1-5 provide the parts outside the CDR3, is DVKVTQSSRYLVKRTGEKVFLECVQDMDHENMFWYRQDPGLGLRLIYFSYDVKMKEKGDIPEGYSVSREKKERFSLILESASTNQTSMYLCASRPPTWTEDSNQPQHFGDGTRLSIL.